This record concerns one T cell receptor beta chain sequence. The Seattle patients joined while their infection was active and were tracked longitudinally afterward. This entry comes from a study of blood T cell repertoires in COVID-19. In the source study's methods: Amplifying reference gene primers gave estimates of nucleated cell counts. Sequenced by immunoSEQ multiplex PCR; TCRdb stores in-frame clones only, minus some. D and trimming come from the DNA, and the V and J calls and clone size come from that table. The data hold 390,000 or so clones, with around 89% observed a single time. The origin of this receptor is a woman aged 25 to 45 with COVID-19, enrolled during active disease. Material: peripheral blood.

Here the CDR3 reads CASGNYDRGRYNSPLHF. CDR3 sequence (DNA): TGTGCCAGCGGAAACTATGACAGGGGCCGGTATAATTCACCCCTCCACTTT. The J gene is TRBJ1-6, the V gene TRBV28, with 8 bases matching TRBD1. Germline V gives CDR1 MDHEN, CDR2 SYDVKM. The ends lost 8 bases at V and 4 bases at J; junction bases unmatched: 13. CDR3 size: 17 residues.